The 21 T cell receptor beta chains below all came from one sample that was sequenced in a study of liver allograft versus peripheral blood T cells. In the study overall: Comparative analysis was performed on T cell receptor repertoires from transplanted livers and from recipients' peripheral blood.

TCRdb ran MiXCR on the reads and lists one entry per CDR3 protein. The data show about 7,800 distinct CDR3 sequences, 17% seen once. These TCRs come from a human patient who had a liver transplant. Certain T cells may be donor cells from the graft.

This clonotype was recorded many times. The chain has TRBV10-3 and TRBJ1-5, with TRBD1 matching 7 bases. Germline V gives CDR1 ENHRY, CDR2 SYGVKD. V dropped 8 bases and J dropped 5; count of bases not matched to a gene: 3. The CDR3 covers 12 residues. The CDR3 region has the DNA TGTGCCATCGGGACAGAGCATCAGCCCCAGCATTTT. Protein product: CAIGTEHQPQHF.

By proportion, this clonotype is medium-sized. The chain combines TRBV18 with TRBJ1-1; D is unclear. CDR1 is KGHSH and CDR2 is LQKENI in the germline V gene. The CDR3 runs 13 residues. V gave up 3 bases and J gave up 1 base, with 6 bases separating them. Here the CDR3 reads CASSPTKNTEAFF. CDR3 in DNA: TGTGCCAGCTCACCCACAAAGAACACTGAAGCTTTCTTT.

This clonotype came up many times. This sequence joins TRBV20-1 and TRBJ1-4; unclear D gene. CDR1 DFQATT and CDR2 SNEGSKA come from the germline V gene (reference sequence). Trimming pared 0 bases from V and 5 bases from J, leaving 7 bases between. The CDR3 covers 13 residues. In DNA, the CDR3 is TGCAGTGCTAGAGATCGGCAGAATGAAAAACTGTTTTTT. Protein: CSARDRQNEKLFF.

The chain recombines TRBV7-2 with TRBJ2-3; no firm D call. CDR1 and CDR2 (germline): SGHTA, FQGNSA. The CDR3 spans 14 residues. V lost 3 bases and J lost 0, with 7 bases in between. CDR3 residues: CASSFTASTDTQYF. The CDR3 DNA reads as TGTGCCAGCAGCTTTACCGCTAGCACAGATACGCAGTATTTT.

This clonotype qualifies as large. The gene calls are TRBV29-1 and TRBJ1-1; TRBD1 agrees at 7 bases. V shed 5 bases, J shed 6 bases, and the junction held 12 bases outside the gene matches. Per the germline V gene, CDR1 is SQVTM and CDR2 is ANQGSEA. The CDR3 loop spans 14 amino acids. The CDR3 region has the DNA TGCAGCGTTACCTCCGGGACAGTGGTCTCTGAAGCTTTCTTT. This gives the protein CSVTSGTVVSEAFF. Supplemented by reference TRBV29-1 and TRBJ1-1, the full variable domain reads SAVISQKPSRDICQRGTSLTIQCQVDSQVTMMFWYRQQPGQSLTLIATANQGSEATYESGFVIDKFPISRPNLTFSTLTVSNMSPEDSSIYLCSVTSGTVVSEAFFGQGTRLTVV.

Comment on this clonotype: A much larger clone is a single base away; this may be a read error. V usage is TRBV25-1 and J usage is TRBJ1-3, with D possibly being TRBD1 (5 bases). This CDR3 has 15 residues. Germline CDR1 and CDR2: MGHDK and SYGVNS. Deletions cut 1 base from V and 3 bases from J, with 10 bases between. CDR3: CASSELGEFGNTIYF. The CDR3 DNA is TGTGCCAGCAGTGAATTAGGGGAGTTTGGAAACACCATATATTTT. Full variable domain (missing parts from reference TRBV25-1 and TRBJ1-3): EADIYQTPRYLVIGTGKKITLECSQTMGHDKMYWYQQDPGMELHLIHYSYGVNSTEKGDLSSESTVSRIRTEHFPLTLESARPSHTSQYLCASSELGEFGNTIYFGEGSWLTVV.

This clonotype was observed at least ten times. J is TRBJ2-7 and V is TRBV5-4; TRBD1 matches at 9 bases. Germline CDR1 SGHNT, CDR2 YYREEE (reference sequence). The trim removed 3 bases at V and 6 bases at J, leaving 1 base unmatched. CDR3 length: 12 amino acids. This CDR3 is CASSWDRAEQYF. The CDR3 region has the DNA TGTGCCAGCAGCTGGGACAGGGCCGAGCAGTACTTC. The full variable domain, rest sourced from reference TRBV5-4 and TRBJ2-7, is ETGVTQSPTHLIKTRGQQVTLRCSSQSGHNTVSWYQQALGQGPQFIFQYYREEENGRGNFPPRFSGLQFPNYSSELNVNALELDDSALYLCASSWDRAEQYFGPGTRLTVT.

V usage is TRBV11-1 and J usage is TRBJ2-2; D is unclear. CDR3 length equals 12 residues. V was trimmed by 4 bases and J by 7 bases, leaving 7 bases between them. Germline values: CDR1 SGHAT, CDR2 FQDESV (reference sequence). The CDR3 is CASSYAYGELFF. CDR3 sequence (DNA): TGTGCCAGCAGCTATGCGTACGGGGAGCTGTTTTTT.

Comment on this clonotype: A much larger clone differs from this one at a single base, so this may be a read error. Written as DNA, the CDR3 is TGTGCCAGCAGTTACTCCACCAGGTCCAGTGGGGCCCAGCATTTT. The encoded protein is CASSYSTRSSGAQHF. The J gene is TRBJ1-5, the V gene TRBV6-5; D remains unclear. The CDR3 is 15 residues long. Trimming took off 0 bases at V and 11 bases at J, with 17 bases between the two ends. CDR1 MNHEY and CDR2 SVGAGI come from the germline V gene.

The rearrangement joins TRBV6-5 to TRBJ1-1; D call uncertain. The CDR3 extends over 14 amino acids. Trimming stripped 3 bases from V and 9 bases from J, with 17 bases between. Germline V gene lookup returns CDR1 MNHEY and CDR2 SVGAGI. CDR3: CASSYVFPARKAFF. CDR3 nucleotides: TGTGCCAGCAGTTATGTTTTTCCCGCAAGGAAAGCTTTCTTT.

There are many counts of this clonotype. The chain employs TRBV5-4 and TRBJ2-7; TRBD1 is a possible D gene (5 bases). V lost 4 bases, J lost 4 bases, and 18 bases lay in between. Looked up from germline, CDR1 is SGHNT and CDR2 is YYREEE (reference sequence). The CDR3 length is 15 residues. The CDR3 loop reads CASSPTLTVGYEQYF. CDR3 nucleotides: TGTGCCAGCAGCCCTACTCTGACAGTAGGATACGAGCAGTACTTC.

This clonotype has ten or more counts. The V call is TRBV6-5, the J call TRBJ1-2; D gene ambiguous. The germline CDR1 and CDR2 sequences are MNHEY and SVGAGI. The V end was cut by 6 bases, the J end by 3 bases, with 8 bases between. This CDR3 has 12 residues. CDR3 loop: CASRDWDYGYTF. The DNA for the CDR3 is TGTGCCAGCAGAGACTGGGACTATGGCTACACCTTC.

The sample holds many counts of this clonotype. This rearrangement joins TRBV6-1 to TRBJ1-5; no clear D. The CDR3 covers 14 residues. V was trimmed by 4 bases and J by 1 base, leaving 8 bases between them. The germline gives CDR1 MNHNS, CDR2 SASEGT. The CDR3 region is CASSAGWSNQPQHF. The DNA for the CDR3 is TGTGCCAGCAGTGCGGGTTGGAGCAATCAGCCCCAGCATTTT.

Points on this clonotype: A read error may explain this, as a much larger clone is one base away. The chain uses TRBV6-6 and TRBJ2-7, with 8 bases lining up with TRBD1. This CDR3 has 15 residues. CDR1 and CDR2 from the germline V gene are MNHNY and SVGAGI (reference sequence). CDR3 loop: CTSSAWTGSLYEQYF. CDR3 DNA sequence: TGTACCAGCAGTGCCTGGACAGGGAGCCTCTACGAGCAGTACTTC.

V and J are TRBV30 and TRBJ2-7, with a tentative D call TRBD2 (7 bases). V was pared by 1 base and J by 4 bases, with 17 bases between. This CDR3 comprises 15 residues. In germline, CDR1 is GTSNPN, CDR2 SVGIG (reference sequence). Written as DNA, the CDR3 is TGTGCCTGGAGTGCGGGGGGCTCAAAAGAATACGAGCAGTACTTC. Its protein product is CAWSAGGSKEYEQYF.

This clonotype is medium-sized within its sample. This chain links TRBV18 with TRBJ1-1; D remains ambiguous. CDR3 length: 13 residues. With 1 base removed from V and 12 bases from J, the gap between germline ends came to 15 bases. CDR1 KGHSH and CDR2 LQKENI come from the germline V gene. For the CDR3, the DNA is TGTGCCAGCTCACCACGGGTCTGGAAAGAAACTTTCTTT. Residues: CASSPRVWKETFF.

This clonotype was counted many times. The J gene is TRBJ1-5, the V gene TRBV15, with 9 bases fitting TRBD1. V dropped 1 base and J dropped 6; count of bases not matched to a gene: 4. CDR3 length equals 15 residues. Germline values: CDR1 LNHNV, CDR2 YYDKDF (reference sequence). CDR3 amino acids: CATSRVTGGGQPQHF. The CDR3 nucleotides are TGTGCCACCAGCAGAGTTACAGGGGGCGGTCAGCCCCAGCATTTT.

The sample holds many counts of this clonotype. The chain carries TRBV28 and TRBJ1-5; 8 positions agree with TRBD1. V shed 6 bases, J shed 5 bases, and the junction held 6 bases outside the gene matches. CDR3 length: 14 residues. The germline V gene has CDR1 MDHEN and CDR2 SYDVKM. The CDR3, as DNA: TGTGCCAGCAGGGGTGAGACAGGGGATCAGCCCCAGCATTTT. Its protein is CASRGETGDQPQHF.

By sample fraction, this clonotype is medium-sized (0.01 to 0.1%). The J gene is TRBJ2-7, the V gene TRBV29-1; D could derive from TRBD1 or TRBD2 (5 bases each). V shed 4 bases and J shed 1 base, with 14 bases lying between them. Per the germline V gene, CDR1 is SQVTM and CDR2 is ANQGSEA. The CDR3 is 14 residues long. CDR3 DNA: TGCAGCGTTGGCCGGGACGGTGGTTCCTACGAGCAGTACTTC. Protein: CSVGRDGGSYEQYF.

This clonotype was observed a few times. The chain has TRBV6-5 and TRBJ2-7, with a possible D match to TRBD1 (6 bases). The CDR3 is 15 amino acids. The V end was cut by 5 bases, the J end by 6 bases, with 20 bases between. Per the germline V gene, CDR1 is MNHEY and CDR2 is SVGAGI. CDR3 protein: CASSGGSFPSREQYF. The CDR3 DNA reads TGTGCCAGCAGTGGGGGCTCTTTTCCTTCTCGCGAGCAGTACTTC.

This clonotype is deemed medium-sized (0.01 to 0.1%). This chain connects TRBV19 to TRBJ1-2; 7 bases agree with TRBD1. This CDR3 has 16 residues. V dropped 9 bases and J dropped 4; count of bases not matched to a gene: 17. Germline assignment: CDR1 LNHDA and CDR2 SQIVND (reference sequence). CDR3 in DNA: TGTGCCAGCTCGGATCGAGGACAGGCTCGGGGCTATGGCTACACCTTC. Protein product: CASSDRGQARGYGYTF.